This paragraph reports one T cell receptor (beta chain). This clonotype was seen more than once but under ten times. The specificity of this receptor is unknown. Base qualities are not at hand, and no much larger clone is one base apart. The data belong to a study of T cell repertoires in cytomegalovirus infection (dated by TCRdb to about 2019). In terms of the full investigation: Because public TCR beta signatures pointed to carriage of CMV infection together with the matching HLA type, the HLA type of each donor mattered for the analysis.

What the research found in general, with its limitations: The ex vivo response was dominated by HLA-C-restricted CMV-specific TCR beta clonotypes, and the single most frequent clonotype in two of eight donors was supplied by these HLA-C-restricted clonotypes. Carriers of CMV infection plus the relevant HLA type were discriminated by the cumulative frequency of public TCR beta family members in the study cohort and in an independent roughly 370-donor cohort.

The germline V gene specifies SGHVS as CDR1 and FQNEAQ as CDR2. From its cysteine to its phenylalanine, the CDR3 spans 15 amino acids. The CDR3 DNA has 45 bases and is translated from base 1. V sheds 5 bases and J sheds 5 bases, leaving 18 bases between their ends. The sequencing machine was an Illumina HiSeq 1500. TCRdb reworked the public reads: Q25 trimming with fastp, MiXCR clone assembly, productive beta chains retained. All rows with the same CDR3 protein become a single entry with the most common DNA and genes. Present in this sample are more than 350,000 distinct CDR3 sequences, about 33% of which were seen just once. The top ten clones comprise around 15% of the sample.

The rearranged segments are TRBV7-8 and TRBJ1-1; a tentative D call is TRBD1 (5 bases match). The clonotype originates from a human donor in good health (CMV status not recorded). Some clones in this sample may be carry-over from other donors' samples. Sequencing was carried out using PBMCs. The CDR3 protein is CASSLTGIRNTEAFF. The DNA sequence follows: TGTGCCAGCAGCCTCACAGGTATTCGAAATACTGAAGCTTTCTTT.